This TCR beta chain came from a study of blood T cell repertoires in COVID-19. Authors' data handling: Amplification with reference gene primers provided the estimates of nucleated cell counts. The data were produced by immunoSEQ multiplex PCR, yet TCRdb's version contains in-frame clones alone and is incomplete. V and J calls and clone size follow that table, whereas D and trimming were derived from the DNA. The sample has around 97,000 clones; 84% are singletons. The receptor's source is a human donor in a cohort sampled during active COVID-19. The sequenced sample was peripheral blood.

The CDR3 reads CAIRGQGVYDTEAFF. CDR3 nucleotide sequence: TGTGCCATCAGGGGACAGGGGGTGTATGACACTGAAGCTTTCTTT. This chain connects TRBV10-3 to TRBJ1-1, with 11 bases identical to TRBD1. CDR1 is ENHRY, CDR2 SYGVKD, per germline. Trimming cost V 6 bases and J 3 bases; bases outside gene matches: 6. The CDR3 has 15 residues.